Listed below are T cell receptor beta chains from one sample, sequenced in a study of shared clonotypes between healthy human individuals. Method: immunoSEQ multiplex PCR; TCRdb's copy keeps in-frame clones and lacks some. The top ten hold about 0.94% of the sample, which has 950,000 to 1,200,000 clones, roughly 80% seen once. Sequencing was carried out using memory CD4+ T cells from PBMCs. All receptors derive from a man aged 18 to 29 in good health. Some clones in this sample may be carry-over from other donors' samples. The CDR3 runs from the conserved cysteine through the conserved F or W. D genes are given only for firm matches. Size tells how often a clone was seen (once, few, many) or the class of an expanded clone, and some rows leave it out.

j_gene | v_gene | len | abundance | d_gene | CDR3nt | CDR3aa
TRBJ1-5 | TRBV2 | 13 | few | - | TGTGCCAGCAACAGTGGAGAAGAACAGCCCCAGCATTTT | CASNSGEEQPQHF
TRBJ2-6 | TRBV6-5 | 15 | - | - | TGTGCCAGCAGTTACTCGAGCTCTGGGGCCAACGTCCTGACTTTC | CASSYSSSGANVLTF
TRBJ2-5 | TRBV25-1 | 17 | - | - | TGTGCCAGCAGTGAGGAAGGCACACCTAAATTCCAAGAGACCCAGTACTTC | CASSEEGTPKFQETQYF
TRBJ2-3 | TRBV27 | 18 | few | TRBD2 | TGTGCCAGCAGTCGGGACCCACGGACTAGCGGGAGCACAGATACGCAGTATTTT | CASSRDPRTSGSTDTQYF
TRBJ1-2 | TRBV9 | 14 | few | - | TGTGCCAGCAGCGCCGACCAGGGCCCCAGTGGCTACACCTTC | CASSADQGPSGYTF
TRBJ2-1 | TRBV7-3 | 16 | - | TRBD2 | TGTGCCAGCAGCATCGGGACTAGCGGACCCTACAATGAGCAGTTCTTC | CASSIGTSGPYNEQFF
TRBJ1-5 | TRBV28 | 15 | - | TRBD1 | TGTGCCAGCAGTCCCGGACAGGGGCGCTATCAGCCCCAGCATTTT | CASSPGQGRYQPQHF
TRBJ1-1 | TRBV5-1 | 14 | once | - | TGCGCCAGCAGCATACAGGGTGGCGGCACTGAAGCTTTCTTT | CASSIQGGGTEAFF
TRBJ1-5 | TRBV7-2 | 17 | - | - | TGTGCCAGCAGCCTCATAGGGGACCCTCAGATGAAGCAGCCCCAGCATTTT | CASSLIGDPQMKQPQHF
TRBJ2-7 | TRBV5-1 | 16 | - | TRBD2 | TGCGCCAGCAGCTTGGGGTTAGCGGGGGGTTCCTACGAGCAGTACTTC | CASSLGLAGGSYEQYF
TRBJ2-7 | TRBV21-1 | 16 | many | - | TGTGCCAGCAGCAATTCGAATAGATCTGCCTCCTACGAGCAGTACTTC | CASSNSNRSASYEQYF
TRBJ1-1 | TRBV18 | 12 | - | - | TGTGCCAGCTCACCATTCGCCACTGAAGCTTTCTTT | CASSPFATEAFF
TRBJ2-4 | TRBV27 | 17 | - | - | TGTGCCAGCACTCATCCCCCTTGGGGCCTAGCCAAAAACATTCAGTACTTC | CASTHPPWGLAKNIQYF
TRBJ2-7 | TRBV9 | 15 | - | - | TGTGCCAGCAGCGTGGGGTGGGGGATTGACTACGAGCAGTACTTC | CASSVGWGIDYEQYF
TRBJ1-2 | TRBV28 | 12 | - | - | TGTGCCAGCAGTCCTAACCGAGGTGGCTACACCTTC | CASSPNRGGYTF
TRBJ2-2 | TRBV6-6 | 9 | - | - | TGTGCCAGCCCCCGGGAGCTGTTTTTT | CASPRELFF
TRBJ2-3 | TRBV2 | 13 | - | - | TGTGCCAGCAGTGCTCAGGGATCCGATACGCAGTATTTT | CASSAQGSDTQYF
TRBJ2-1 | TRBV4-3 | 20 | - | TRBD2 | TGCGCCAGCAGCCAAGATCTGGCTAGCGGGAGTGGAAGCTCCTACAATGAGCAGTTCTTC | CASSQDLASGSGSSYNEQFF
TRBJ1-2 | TRBV4-1 | 15 | - | - | TGCGCCAGCAGCCCCAGGACAGTCGGAAACTATGGCTACACCTTC | CASSPRTVGNYGYTF
TRBJ1-2 | TRBV4-1 | 15 | - | - | TGCGCCAGCAGCCAAGATGCGGGCCGCTTCTATGGCTACACCTTC | CASSQDAGRFYGYTF
TRBJ2-1 | TRBV7-9 | 16 | - | TRBD2 | TGTGCCAGCAGCTTATCGGGACTAGCGGGAGGGCCTGAGCAGTTCTTC | CASSLSGLAGGPEQFF
TRBJ1-5 | TRBV12-2 | 14 | - | - | TGTGCAAGTCGCTGGCCGGGAGGCAATCAGCCCCAGCATTTT | CASRWPGGNQPQHF
TRBJ2-1 | TRBV7-3 | 15 | once | - | TGTGCCAGCAGCGAGGGACCCGCCGGGACTTATGAGCAGTTCTTC | CASSEGPAGTYEQFF
TRBJ2-7 | TRBV7-2 | 14 | - | TRBD2 | TGTGCAAGCAGCTTAGACAGCGGGACGTACGAGCAGTACTTC | CASSLDSGTYEQYF
TRBJ2-7 | TRBV2 | 13 | - | TRBD1 | TGTGCCAGCAGAAGACAGGGTACCTACGAGCAGTACTTC | CASRRQGTYEQYF
TRBJ2-7 | TRBV6-1 | 13 | - | - | TGTGCCAGCAGCTGGACACCCACGGGGGAGCAGTACTTC | CASSWTPTGEQYF
TRBJ2-7 | TRBV15 | 18 | - | - | TGTGCCACCAGCAGAGATCGAGGAGGGGAGCTTAGATCCTACGAGCAGTACTTC | CATSRDRGGELRSYEQYF
TRBJ2-1 | TRBV27 | 15 | - | - | TGTGCCAGCAGTGTCAGGGGTCGGGGTTTCAATGAGCAGTTCTTC | CASSVRGRGFNEQFF
TRBJ2-1 | TRBV5-1 | 15 | - | - | TGCGCCAGCAGCTTGAATACAGCTTCCTACAATGAGCAGTTCTTC | CASSLNTASYNEQFF
TRBJ2-7 | TRBV4-1 | 14 | - | - | TGCGCCAGCAGCCAGCTAAGTAACACCTACGAGCAGTACTTC | CASSQLSNTYEQYF
TRBJ1-1 | TRBV7-3 | 14 | - | - | TGTGCCAGCAGCTTAAATAGCCCTAACACTGAAGCTTTCTTT | CASSLNSPNTEAFF
TRBJ2-5 | TRBV4-1 | 16 | - | - | TGCGCCAGCAGCCAAACGGGGAGGCTTCTCAAAGAGACCCAGTACTTC | CASSQTGRLLKETQYF
TRBJ2-1 | TRBV6-1 | 12 | - | - | TGTGCCAGCAGACCGGGGTACAATGAGCAGTTCTTC | CASRPGYNEQFF
TRBJ2-3 | TRBV30 | 16 | - | - | TGTGCCTGGAGTATGATCAGCAACTTTTACACAGATACGCAGTATTTT | CAWSMISNFYTDTQYF
TRBJ2-1 | TRBV19 | 14 | few | TRBD2 | TGTGCCAGTAGTACTAGCGGGAGCTTCAATGAGCAGTTCTTC | CASSTSGSFNEQFF
TRBJ1-5 | TRBV10-2 | 14 | many | - | TGCGCCAGCACTGGTTTAGGCGGAAATCAGCCCCAGCATTTT | CASTGLGGNQPQHF
TRBJ2-5 | TRBV6-6 | 15 | - | TRBD2 | TGTGCCAGCAGTTCATCTAGCGGGAGAGGGGAGACCCAGTACTTC | CASSSSSGRGETQYF
TRBJ2-1 | TRBV14 | 17 | - | - | TGTGCCAGCAGCCACCGCAGGGCCCAAAGCTCCTACAATGAGCAGTTCTTC | CASSHRRAQSSYNEQFF
TRBJ2-5 | TRBV19 | 16 | - | - | TGTGCCAGTAGTATTATCGGAGCAGGGCCCCAAGAGACCCAGTACTTC | CASSIIGAGPQETQYF
TRBJ2-2 | TRBV5-1 | 15 | few | TRBD1 | TGCGCCAGCAGCCACGGGACAGGGGGCACCGGGGAGCTGTTTTTT | CASSHGTGGTGELFF
TRBJ2-5 | TRBV30 | 12 | - | - | TGTGCCTGGAGTGTCCAGGGGAGGACCCAGTACTTC | CAWSVQGRTQYF